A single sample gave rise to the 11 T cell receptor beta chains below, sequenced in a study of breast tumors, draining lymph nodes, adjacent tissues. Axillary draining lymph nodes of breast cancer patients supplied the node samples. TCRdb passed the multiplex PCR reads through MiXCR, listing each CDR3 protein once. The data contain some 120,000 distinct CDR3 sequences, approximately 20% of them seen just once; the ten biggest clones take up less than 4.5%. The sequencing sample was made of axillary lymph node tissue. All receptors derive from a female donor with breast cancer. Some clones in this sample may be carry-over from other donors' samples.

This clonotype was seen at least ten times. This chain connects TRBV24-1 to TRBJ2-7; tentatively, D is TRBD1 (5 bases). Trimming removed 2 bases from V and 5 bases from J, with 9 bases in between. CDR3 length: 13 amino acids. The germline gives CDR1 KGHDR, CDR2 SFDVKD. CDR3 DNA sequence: TGTGCCACCAGTGATTCTTTCAGGGACGAGCAGTACTTC. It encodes CATSDSFRDEQYF.

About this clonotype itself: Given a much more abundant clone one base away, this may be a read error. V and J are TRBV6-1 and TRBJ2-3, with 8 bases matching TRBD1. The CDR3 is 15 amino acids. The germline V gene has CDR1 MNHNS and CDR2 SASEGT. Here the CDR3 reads CASRDGTGSPDTRYF. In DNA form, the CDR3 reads TGTGCCAGCAGAGACGGGACAGGAAGCCCAGATACGCGGTATTTT.

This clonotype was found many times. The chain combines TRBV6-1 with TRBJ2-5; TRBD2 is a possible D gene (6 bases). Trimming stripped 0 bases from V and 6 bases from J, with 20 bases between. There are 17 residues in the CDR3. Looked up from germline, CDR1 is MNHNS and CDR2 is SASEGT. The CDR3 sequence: CASSEAGHGGLWQTQYF. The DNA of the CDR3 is TGTGCCAGCAGTGAAGCGGGTCACGGGGGACTCTGGCAGACCCAGTACTTC.

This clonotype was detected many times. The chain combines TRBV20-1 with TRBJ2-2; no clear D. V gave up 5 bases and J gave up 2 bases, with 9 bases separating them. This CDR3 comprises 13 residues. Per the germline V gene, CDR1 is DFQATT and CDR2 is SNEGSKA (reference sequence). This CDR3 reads CSAWDSNTGELFF. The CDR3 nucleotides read TGCAGTGCTTGGGATTCAAACACCGGGGAGCTGTTTTTT.

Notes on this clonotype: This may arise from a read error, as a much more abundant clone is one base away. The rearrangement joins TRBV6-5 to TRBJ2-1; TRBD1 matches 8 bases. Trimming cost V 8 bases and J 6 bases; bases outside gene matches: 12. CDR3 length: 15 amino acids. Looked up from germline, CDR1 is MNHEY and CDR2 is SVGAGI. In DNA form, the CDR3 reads TGTGCCAGCGGTCCACAGGGGGTCGGGGCCAATGAGCAGTTCTTC. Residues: CASGPQGVGANEQFF.

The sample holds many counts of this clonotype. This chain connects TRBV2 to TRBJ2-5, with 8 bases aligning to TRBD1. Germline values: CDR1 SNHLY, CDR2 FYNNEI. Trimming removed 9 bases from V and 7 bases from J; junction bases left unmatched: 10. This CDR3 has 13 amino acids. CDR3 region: CASTTGEGGTQYF. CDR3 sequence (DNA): TGTGCCAGTACGACAGGGGAAGGCGGGACCCAGTACTTC.

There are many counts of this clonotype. The CDR3 region is CASKRTGGSYEQYF. The CDR3 DNA sequence: TGTGCCAGCAAAAGGACAGGGGGCTCCTACGAGCAGTACTTC. The rearrangement joins TRBV27 to TRBJ2-7; 10 nucleotides match TRBD1. V trimming: 7 bases; J trimming: 0 bases; junction bases outside the gene matches: 3. Germline V gene lookup returns CDR1 MNHEY and CDR2 SMNVEV (reference sequence). The CDR3 has 14 residues.

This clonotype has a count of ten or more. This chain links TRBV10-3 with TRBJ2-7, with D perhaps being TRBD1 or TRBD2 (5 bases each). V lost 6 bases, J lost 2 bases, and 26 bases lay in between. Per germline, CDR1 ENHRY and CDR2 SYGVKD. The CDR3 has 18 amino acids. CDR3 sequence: CAIRSNPREPGATYEQYF. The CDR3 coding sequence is TGTGCCATCAGAAGTAACCCCCGCGAACCCGGGGCCACCTACGAGCAGTACTTC.

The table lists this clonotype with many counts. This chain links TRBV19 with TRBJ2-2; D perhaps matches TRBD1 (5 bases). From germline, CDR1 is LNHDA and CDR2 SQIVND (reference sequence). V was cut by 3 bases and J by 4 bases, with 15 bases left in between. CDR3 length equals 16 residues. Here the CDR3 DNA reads TGTGCCAGTAGTATTGAAGGGGCACCGGTCACCGGGGAGCTGTTTTTT. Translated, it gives CASSIEGAPVTGELFF. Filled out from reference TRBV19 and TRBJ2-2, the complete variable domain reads DGGITQSPKYLFRKEGQNVTLSCEQNLNHDAMYWYRQDPGQGLRLIYYSQIVNDFQKGDIAEGYSVSREKKESFPLTVTSAQKNPTAFYLCASSIEGAPVTGELFFGEGSRLTVL.

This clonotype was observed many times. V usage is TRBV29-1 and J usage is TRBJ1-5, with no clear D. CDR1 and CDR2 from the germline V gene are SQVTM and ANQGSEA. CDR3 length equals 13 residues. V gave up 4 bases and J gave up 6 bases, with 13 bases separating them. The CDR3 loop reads CSVGKARGQPQHF. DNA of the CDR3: TGCAGCGTTGGTAAAGCGCGTGGTCAGCCCCAGCATTTT.

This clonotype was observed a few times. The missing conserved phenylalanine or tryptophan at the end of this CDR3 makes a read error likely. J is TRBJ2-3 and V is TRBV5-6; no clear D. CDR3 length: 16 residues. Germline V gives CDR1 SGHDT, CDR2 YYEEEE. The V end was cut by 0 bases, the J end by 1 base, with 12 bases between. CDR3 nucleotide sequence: TGTGCCAGCAGCTTGGTGTCTAACACTGGCACAGATACGCAGTATCTT. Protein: CASSLVSNTGTDTQYL.